This paragraph reports one T cell receptor beta chain. The antigen remains unidentified. The entry originates in a study of blood T cells in healthy people across ages. Then a second PCR, running about 6 to 12 cycles, was carried out with a sample-barcoded 5' primer and a J-beta primer mix. TCRdb re-called the 5' RACE reads with MiXCR, one entry per CDR3 protein. In the table there are about a million distinct CDR3 sequences, roughly 47% of which are singletons. This CDR3 spans 16 amino acids. Germline V gene sequence: CDR1 SNHLY, CDR2 FYNNEI. The ends lost 1 base at V and 6 bases at J; junction bases unmatched: 9. Whole-study results and caveats: Among T cells, TCR beta diversity per million cells dropped roughly linearly as age rose. Strong correlation existed between TCR beta diversity and naive T cell percentage. Donor CMV infection status was unknown, possibly confounding age-related changes in expanded clonotypes.

The sample comprised blood. The TCR sequence derives from a woman between 55 and 75 years old in good health. The genes are TRBV2 and TRBJ1-2, with 9 bases matching TRBD1. The CDR3 DNA sequence: TGTGCCAGCAGTGAAGGGGGGACAGGGTATCTGCATGGCTACACCTTC. Translation: CASSEGGTGYLHGYTF. The whole variable domain, remainder taken from reference TRBV2 and TRBJ1-2, is EPEVTQTPSHQVTQMGQEVILRCVPISNHLYFYWYRQILGQKVEFLVSFYNNEISEKSEIFDDQFSVERPDGSNFTLKIRSTKLEDSAMYFCASSEGGTGYLHGYTFGSGTRLTVV.